A few counts support the clone carrying this T cell receptor beta chain. The antigen remains undetermined. Sequencing ends 3 residues short of the CDR3 end; the germline J gene provides the rest. The sample comes from a study of T cell clonality in common variable immunodeficiency. Regarding the study as a whole: In common variable immunodeficiency, TCR beta chains reportedly carried fewer deletions and N-nucleotide insertions. T cell subpopulation sequencing would be needed to explain CVID clonality. Fewer TCRbeta clones were shared among CVID subjects than controls.

CVID meant reduced serum IgG, IgA and/or IgM plus specific antibody deficiency. Blood came from CVID subjects not ill and not taking immunomodulatory or immunosuppressive medication. Profiled with immunoSEQ multiplex PCR; TCRdb holds only in-frame clones, not every one. The sample includes 7,800 or so clones, none of them occurring once. J lost 10 bases, V lost 5 bases, and 5 bases had no gene match. CDR3 size: 13 residues. Germline values: CDR1 SGHVS, CDR2 FNYEAQ. The chain carries TRBV7-6 and TRBJ1-6; the match to TRBD1 covers 7 bases. The sample was peripheral blood mononuclear cells. The sequence came from a human donor with common variable immunodeficiency. The CDR3 bases that were read are TGTGCCAGCAGCACCCGACAGGGATCACCC. Translated, it gives CASSTRQGSP. The CDR3 as a whole reads CASSTRQGSPLHF.